Described below is a single T cell receptor beta chain sequence and its context. Its target is unknown. Some clones are missing from TCRdb's copy, which holds only in-frame ones; the method was immunoSEQ multiplex PCR. The table lists 17,000 or so clones, around three quarters of them singletons. CD4+ T cells from unexposed donors were obtained before the COVID-19 pandemic (2011-2018). The cells were cultured for roughly 11 days before CD4+ T cells were isolated. Testing used SARS-CoV-2 S/N and four cold-coronavirus spikes on unexposed-donor CD4+ T cells, cells permitting. The data originate from a study of CD4 T cells in relation to SARS-CoV-2 and coronaviruses. Across the study: ViraFEST: roughly 9-day antigen culture of PBMCs, then TCR beta CDR3 sequencing.

Notes on the study in general: Each donor contributed either pre-pandemic or post-infection samples, not both. Monoreactive clones expanded significantly more to SARS-CoV-2 than crossreactive clones did.

The source material was CD4+ T cells from PBMCs, cultured in vitro. The TCR originated in a human donor in good health.

The CDR3 spells CASSSGTSGSEQYF. The CDR3 region has the DNA TGTGCCAGCAGCTCCGGGACTAGCGGGAGTGAGCAGTACTTC. V is TRBV7-3 and J is TRBJ2-7; the match to TRBD2 covers 14 bases. Per germline, CDR1 SGHTA and CDR2 FQGTGA. V was pared by 4 bases and J by 7 bases, with 3 bases of the junction left unmatched. This CDR3 contains 14 residues.